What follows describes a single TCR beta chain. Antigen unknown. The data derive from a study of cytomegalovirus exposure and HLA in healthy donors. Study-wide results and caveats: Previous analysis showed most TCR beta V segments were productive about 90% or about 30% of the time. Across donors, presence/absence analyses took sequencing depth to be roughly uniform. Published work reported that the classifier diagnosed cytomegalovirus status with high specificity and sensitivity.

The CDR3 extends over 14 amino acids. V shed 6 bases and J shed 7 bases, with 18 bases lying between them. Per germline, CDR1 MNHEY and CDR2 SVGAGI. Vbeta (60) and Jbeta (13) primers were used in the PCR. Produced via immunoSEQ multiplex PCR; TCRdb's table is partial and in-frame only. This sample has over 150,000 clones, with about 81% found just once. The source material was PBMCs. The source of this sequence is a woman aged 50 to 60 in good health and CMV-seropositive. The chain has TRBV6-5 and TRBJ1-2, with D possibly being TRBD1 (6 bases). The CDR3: CASRPQGGGCGYTF. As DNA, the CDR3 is TGTGCCAGCAGACCACAGGGTGGTGGGTGTGGCTACACCTTC.